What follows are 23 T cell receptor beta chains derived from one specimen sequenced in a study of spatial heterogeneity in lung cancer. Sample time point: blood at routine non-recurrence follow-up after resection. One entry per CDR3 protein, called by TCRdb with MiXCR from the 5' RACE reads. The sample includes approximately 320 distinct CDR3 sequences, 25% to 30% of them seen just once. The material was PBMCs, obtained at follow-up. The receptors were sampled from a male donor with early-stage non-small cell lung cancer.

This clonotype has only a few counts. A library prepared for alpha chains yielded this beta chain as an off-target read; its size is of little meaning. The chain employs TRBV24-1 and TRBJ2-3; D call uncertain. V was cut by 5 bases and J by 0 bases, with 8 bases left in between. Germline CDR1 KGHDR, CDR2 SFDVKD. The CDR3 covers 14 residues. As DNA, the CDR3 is TGTGCCACCAGTGCCCGACTGAGCACAGATACGCAGTATTTT. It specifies CATSARLSTDTQYF.

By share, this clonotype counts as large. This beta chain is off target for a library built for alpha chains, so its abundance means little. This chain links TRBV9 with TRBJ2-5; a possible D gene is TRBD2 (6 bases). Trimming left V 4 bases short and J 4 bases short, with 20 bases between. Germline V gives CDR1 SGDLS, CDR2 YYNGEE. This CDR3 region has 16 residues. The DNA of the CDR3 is TGTGCCAGCAGCCCCCGGGACTGGAACACCCCAGAGACCCAGTACTTC. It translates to CASSPRDWNTPETQYF.

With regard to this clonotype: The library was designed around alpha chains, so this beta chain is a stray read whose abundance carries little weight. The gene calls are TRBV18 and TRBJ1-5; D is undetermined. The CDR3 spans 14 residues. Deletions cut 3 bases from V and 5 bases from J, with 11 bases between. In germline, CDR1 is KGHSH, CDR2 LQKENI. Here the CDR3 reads CASSPDGPHQPQHF. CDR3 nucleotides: TGTGCCAGCTCACCGGACGGACCCCATCAGCCCCAGCATTTT.

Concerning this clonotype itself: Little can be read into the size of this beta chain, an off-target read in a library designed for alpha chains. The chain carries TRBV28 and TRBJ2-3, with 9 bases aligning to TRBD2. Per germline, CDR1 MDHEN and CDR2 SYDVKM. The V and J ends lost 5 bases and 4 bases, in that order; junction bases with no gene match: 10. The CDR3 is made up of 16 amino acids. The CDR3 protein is CASSPLWRGGPDTQYF. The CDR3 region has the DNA TGTGCCAGCAGTCCCCTCTGGCGGGGGGGCCCAGATACGCAGTATTTT.

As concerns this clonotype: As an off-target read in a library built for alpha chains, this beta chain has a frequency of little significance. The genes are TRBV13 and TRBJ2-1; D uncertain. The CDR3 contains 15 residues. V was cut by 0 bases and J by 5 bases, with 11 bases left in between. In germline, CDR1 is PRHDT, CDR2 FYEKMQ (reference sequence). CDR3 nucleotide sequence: TGTGCCAGCAGCTTAGGAGACACCCCTGACAATGAGCAGTTCTTC. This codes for CASSLGDTPDNEQFF.

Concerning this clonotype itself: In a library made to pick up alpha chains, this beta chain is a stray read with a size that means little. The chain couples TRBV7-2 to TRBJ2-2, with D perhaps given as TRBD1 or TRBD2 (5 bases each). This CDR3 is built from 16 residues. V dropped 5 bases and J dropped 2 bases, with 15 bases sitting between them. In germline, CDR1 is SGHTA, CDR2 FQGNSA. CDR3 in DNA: TGTGCCAGCAGCCTCCATCCGGGACGAAACACCGGGGAGCTGTTTTTT. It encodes CASSLHPGRNTGELFF.

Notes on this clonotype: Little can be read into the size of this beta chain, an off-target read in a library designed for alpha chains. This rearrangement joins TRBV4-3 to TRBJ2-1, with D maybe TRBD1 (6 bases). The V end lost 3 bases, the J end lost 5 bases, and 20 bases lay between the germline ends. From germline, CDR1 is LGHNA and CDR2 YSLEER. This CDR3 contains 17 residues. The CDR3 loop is CASSQETSGHLNNEQFF. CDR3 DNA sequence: TGCGCCAGCAGCCAGGAAACTTCGGGACACCTGAACAATGAGCAGTTCTTC.

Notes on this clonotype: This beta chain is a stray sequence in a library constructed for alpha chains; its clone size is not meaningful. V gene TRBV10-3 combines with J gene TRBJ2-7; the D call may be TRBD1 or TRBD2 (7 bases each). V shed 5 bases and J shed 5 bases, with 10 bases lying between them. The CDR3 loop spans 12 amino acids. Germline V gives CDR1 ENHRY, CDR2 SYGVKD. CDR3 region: CAISSGGDEQYF. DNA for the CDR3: TGTGCCATCAGTTCAGGGGGGGACGAGCAGTACTTC.

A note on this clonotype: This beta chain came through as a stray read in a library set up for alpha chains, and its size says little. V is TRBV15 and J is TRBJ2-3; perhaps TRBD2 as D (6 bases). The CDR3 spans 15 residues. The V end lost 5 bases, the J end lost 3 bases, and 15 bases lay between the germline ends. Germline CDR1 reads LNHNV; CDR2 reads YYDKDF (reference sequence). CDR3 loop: CATSGRLGGTDTQYF. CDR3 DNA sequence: TGTGCCACCAGCGGCCGACTAGGAGGGACAGATACGCAGTATTTT.

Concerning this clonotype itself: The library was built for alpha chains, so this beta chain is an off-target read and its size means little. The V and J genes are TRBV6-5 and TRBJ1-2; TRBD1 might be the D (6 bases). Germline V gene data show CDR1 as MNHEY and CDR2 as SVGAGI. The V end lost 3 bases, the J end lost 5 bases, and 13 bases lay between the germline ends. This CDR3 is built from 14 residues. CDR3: CASSYSGGGYGYTF. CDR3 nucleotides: TGTGCCAGCAGTTATTCGGGGGGCGGATATGGCTACACCTTC.

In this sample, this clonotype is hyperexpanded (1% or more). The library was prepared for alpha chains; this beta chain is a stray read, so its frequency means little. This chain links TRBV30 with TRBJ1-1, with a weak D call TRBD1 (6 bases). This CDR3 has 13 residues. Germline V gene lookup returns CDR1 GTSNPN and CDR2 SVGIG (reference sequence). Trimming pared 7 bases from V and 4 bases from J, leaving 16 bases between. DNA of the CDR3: TGTGCCTTTCACTACAGGGAGGGCACTGAAGCTTTCTTT. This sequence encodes CAFHYREGTEAFF.

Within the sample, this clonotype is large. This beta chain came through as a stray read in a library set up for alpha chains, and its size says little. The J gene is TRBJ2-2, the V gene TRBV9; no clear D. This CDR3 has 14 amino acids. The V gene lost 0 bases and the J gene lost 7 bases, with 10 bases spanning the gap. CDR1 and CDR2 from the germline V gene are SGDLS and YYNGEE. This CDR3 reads CASSVGASSGELFF. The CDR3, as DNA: TGTGCCAGCAGCGTAGGCGCCTCGAGCGGGGAGCTGTTTTTT.

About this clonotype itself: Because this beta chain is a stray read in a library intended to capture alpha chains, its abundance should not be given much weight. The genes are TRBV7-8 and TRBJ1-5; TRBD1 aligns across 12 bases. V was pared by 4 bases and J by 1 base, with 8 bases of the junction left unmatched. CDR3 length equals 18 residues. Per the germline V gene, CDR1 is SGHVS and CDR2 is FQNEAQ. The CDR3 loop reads CASSSAGTGGWSNQPQHF. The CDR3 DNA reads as TGTGCCAGCAGCTCAGCGGGGACAGGGGGCTGGAGCAATCAGCCCCAGCATTTT.

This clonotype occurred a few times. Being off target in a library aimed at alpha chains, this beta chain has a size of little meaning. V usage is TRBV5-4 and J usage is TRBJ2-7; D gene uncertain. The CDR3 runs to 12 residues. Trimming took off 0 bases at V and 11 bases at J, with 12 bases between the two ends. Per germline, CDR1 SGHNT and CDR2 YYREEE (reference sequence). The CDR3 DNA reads TGTGCCAGCAGCTTGGGACTTACCGCGGAGTACTTC. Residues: CASSLGLTAEYF.

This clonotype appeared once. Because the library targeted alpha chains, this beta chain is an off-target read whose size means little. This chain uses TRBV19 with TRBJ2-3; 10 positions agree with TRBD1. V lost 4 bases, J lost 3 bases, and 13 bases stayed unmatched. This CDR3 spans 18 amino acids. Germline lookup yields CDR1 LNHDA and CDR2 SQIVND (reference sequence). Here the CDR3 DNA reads TGTGCCAGTAGTACCTCTCTCCCGGGACAGGGGTATACAGATACGCAGTATTTT. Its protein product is CASSTSLPGQGYTDTQYF.

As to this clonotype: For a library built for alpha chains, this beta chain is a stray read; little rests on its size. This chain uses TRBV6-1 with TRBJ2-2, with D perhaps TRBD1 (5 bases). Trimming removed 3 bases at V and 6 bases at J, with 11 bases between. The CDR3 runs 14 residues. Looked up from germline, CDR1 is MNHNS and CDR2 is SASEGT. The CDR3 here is CASSDMPGPGELFF. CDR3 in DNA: TGTGCCAGCAGTGATATGCCAGGGCCCGGGGAGCTGTTTTTT.

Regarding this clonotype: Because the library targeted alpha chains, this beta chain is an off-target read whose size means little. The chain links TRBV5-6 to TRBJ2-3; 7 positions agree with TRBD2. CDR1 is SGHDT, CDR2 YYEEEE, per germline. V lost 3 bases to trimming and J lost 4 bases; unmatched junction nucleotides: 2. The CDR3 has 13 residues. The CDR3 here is CASSWGGADTQYF. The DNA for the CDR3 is TGTGCCAGCAGCTGGGGGGGAGCAGATACGCAGTATTTT.

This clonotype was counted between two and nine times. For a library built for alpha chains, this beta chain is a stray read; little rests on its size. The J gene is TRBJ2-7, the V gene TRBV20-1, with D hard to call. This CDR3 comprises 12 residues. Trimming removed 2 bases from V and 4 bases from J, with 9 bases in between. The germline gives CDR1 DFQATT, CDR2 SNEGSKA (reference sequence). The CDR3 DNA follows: TGCAGTGCTAGATACAGCGATTACGAGCAGTACTTC. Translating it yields CSARYSDYEQYF.

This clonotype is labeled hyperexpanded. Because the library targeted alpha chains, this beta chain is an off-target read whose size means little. The CDR3 DNA reads TGTGCCAGCTCACCCGACAGAGACTACGAGCAGTACTTC. Its protein product is CASSPDRDYEQYF. This chain links TRBV18 with TRBJ2-7, with D maybe TRBD1 (5 bases). Germline-derived CDR1 and CDR2 are KGHSH and LQKENI. Between the trimmed V and J ends, which lost 3 bases and 3 bases, there was a span of 9 bases. The length of the CDR3 is 13 residues. Complete variable domain (other parts from reference TRBV18 and TRBJ2-7): NAGVMQNPRHLVRRRGQEARLRCSPMKGHSHVYWYRQLPEEGLKFMVYLQKENIIDESGMPKERFSAEFPKEGPSILRIQQVVRGDSAAYFCASSPDRDYEQYFGPGTRLTVT.

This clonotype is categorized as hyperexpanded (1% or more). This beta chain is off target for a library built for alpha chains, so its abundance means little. The CDR3 DNA reads TGCGCCAGCAGCCAAGAGGGACTCCCGGGAGATACGCAGTATTTT. Encoded protein: CASSQEGLPGDTQYF. This chain links TRBV4-3 with TRBJ2-3, with D possibly being TRBD2 (6 bases). Trimming pared 0 bases from V and 5 bases from J, leaving 12 bases between. CDR3 length: 15 residues. CDR1 is LGHNA, CDR2 YSLEER, per germline.

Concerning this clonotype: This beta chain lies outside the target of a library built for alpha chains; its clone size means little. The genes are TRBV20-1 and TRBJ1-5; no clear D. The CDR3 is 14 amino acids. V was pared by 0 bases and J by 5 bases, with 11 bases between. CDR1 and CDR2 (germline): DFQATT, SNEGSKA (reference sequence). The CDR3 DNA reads TGCAGTGCTAGAGATCGTAGCTTCCATCAGCCCCAGCATTTT. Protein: CSARDRSFHQPQHF.

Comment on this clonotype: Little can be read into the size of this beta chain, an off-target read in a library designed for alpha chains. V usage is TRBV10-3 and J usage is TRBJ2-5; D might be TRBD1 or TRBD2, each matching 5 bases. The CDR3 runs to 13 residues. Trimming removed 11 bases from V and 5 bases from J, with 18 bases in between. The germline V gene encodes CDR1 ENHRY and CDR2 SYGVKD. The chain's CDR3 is CAPGERGRETQYF. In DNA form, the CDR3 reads TGTGCCCCGGGTGAGAGGGGCAGGGAGACCCAGTACTTC.

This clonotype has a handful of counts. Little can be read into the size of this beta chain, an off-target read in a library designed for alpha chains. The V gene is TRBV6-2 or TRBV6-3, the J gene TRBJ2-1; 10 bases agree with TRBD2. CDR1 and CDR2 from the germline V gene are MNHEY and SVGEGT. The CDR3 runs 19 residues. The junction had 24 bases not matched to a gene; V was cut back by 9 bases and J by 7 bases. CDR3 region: CARDGKRLAGVPAKNEQFF. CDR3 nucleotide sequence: TGTGCCAGAGATGGCAAGAGGCTAGCGGGGGTCCCGGCGAAGAATGAGCAGTTCTTC.